This is a list of T cell receptor beta chains from one sample in a study of neurological immune-mediated disorders. TCRdb recomputed calls from the 5' RACE reads with MiXCR, one row per CDR3 protein. The sample shows 20,000 or so distinct CDR3 sequences, 6.5% to 9% of them seen only once. Sequences were obtained from CD8+ T cells from blood. Receptor source: a woman aged 25 to 39 with HTLV-1-associated myelopathy (HAM/TSP). Each CDR3 is given with its conserved first and last residue. Each record gives: CDR3 DNA, CDR3 protein, J gene, clone size, V gene, D gene. D genes are given only for firm matches. Clone size is shown for a subset of rows, as once, few, many or a class of expanded clone.

CDR3 DNA: TGCGCCAGCAGCTCTGGACAGGCGAGCACAGATACGCAGTATTTT
CDR3 protein: CASSSGQASTDTQYF
J gene: TRBJ2-3
clone size: few
V gene: TRBV5-1
D gene: TRBD1

CDR3 DNA: TGCAGTGCTAGAGATCTGGAGAGGGAAGGGTACAATGAGCAGTTCTTC
CDR3 protein: CSARDLEREGYNEQFF
J gene: TRBJ2-1
clone size: medium-sized
V gene: TRBV20-1
D gene: NA

CDR3 DNA: TGTGCCAGCAGCTTAGACCGTCGGGGGCCGAGCAGGTACGTCGGAGTTGAGCAGTTCTTC
CDR3 protein: CASSLDRRGPSRYVGVEQFF
J gene: TRBJ2-1
clone size: many
V gene: TRBV7-2
D gene: NA

CDR3 DNA: TGCAGTGCCCAAGACCTCGGTGGTACTTACGAGCAGTACTTC
CDR3 protein: CSAQDLGGTYEQYF
J gene: TRBJ2-7
clone size: many
V gene: TRBV20-1
D gene: NA

CDR3 DNA: TGTGCCAGCAGTTACTCGCCAGGGGGCAATGAGCAGTTCTTC
CDR3 protein: CASSYSPGGNEQFF
J gene: TRBJ2-1
clone size: many
V gene: TRBV6-2/TRBV6-3
D gene: TRBD1

CDR3 DNA: TGCGCAAGCAGCTCCACAGGGGACGACGAGCAGTACTTC
CDR3 protein: CASSSTGDDEQYF
J gene: TRBJ2-7
clone size: NA
V gene: TRBV5-1
D gene: TRBD1

CDR3 DNA: TGCGCCAGCGGCTGGGGGCCGGGGTACGAGCAGTACTTC
CDR3 protein: CASGWGPGYEQYF
J gene: TRBJ2-7
clone size: many
V gene: TRBV4-1
D gene: NA

CDR3 DNA: TGCAGTGCTAGCCGGACTAGCCCTTTTCCTTCCACAGATACGCAGTATTTT
CDR3 protein: CSASRTSPFPSTDTQYF
J gene: TRBJ2-3
clone size: many
V gene: TRBV20-1
D gene: TRBD2

CDR3 DNA: TGCAGTGCTAGGGATGTACTTGGCAGCTCCTACGAGAAGTACTTC
CDR3 protein: CSARDVLGSSYEKYF
J gene: TRBJ2-7
clone size: once
V gene: TRBV20-1
D gene: NA

CDR3 DNA: TGTGCCAGCAGCACGGAAGTACGAGGTTATGGCTACACCTTC
CDR3 protein: CASSTEVRGYGYTF
J gene: TRBJ1-2
clone size: many
V gene: TRBV5-6
D gene: NA

CDR3 DNA: TGTGCCAGCAGTTCTCGGCCATCCTACGAGCAGTACTTC
CDR3 protein: CASSSRPSYEQYF
J gene: TRBJ2-7
clone size: many
V gene: TRBV27
D gene: NA

CDR3 DNA: TGCAGCGTTACAACCGGGAGATCCTACGAGCAGTACTTC
CDR3 protein: CSVTTGRSYEQYF
J gene: TRBJ2-7
clone size: many
V gene: TRBV29-1
D gene: NA

CDR3 DNA: TGCAGTGCCGCGGGGCCTAGCGCGGATGAGCAGTTCTTC
CDR3 protein: CSAAGPSADEQFF
J gene: TRBJ2-1
clone size: many
V gene: TRBV20-1
D gene: NA

CDR3 DNA: TGTGCCAGCAGCCAAGTAGGGGGGGGCACCGGGGAGCTGTTTTTT
CDR3 protein: CASSQVGGGTGELFF
J gene: TRBJ2-2
clone size: many
V gene: TRBV3-1
D gene: NA

CDR3 DNA: TGTGCCAGCAGCCCTTGGTCGGGCGGGGGCACCGGGGAGCTGTTTTTT
CDR3 protein: CASSPWSGGGTGELFF
J gene: TRBJ2-2
clone size: many
V gene: TRBV27
D gene: TRBD2

CDR3 DNA: TGTGCCATCAGTGCTAGGTGGAACACTGAAGCTTTCTTT
CDR3 protein: CAISARWNTEAFF
J gene: TRBJ1-1
clone size: medium-sized
V gene: TRBV10-3
D gene: NA

CDR3 DNA: TGTGCCAGCAGCCATAAGCCCGGCGACACCACAGATACGCAGTATTTT
CDR3 protein: CASSHKPGDTTDTQYF
J gene: TRBJ2-3
clone size: many
V gene: TRBV14
D gene: NA

CDR3 DNA: TGTGCCAGCAGTCCAAACGGGGGATATAACACTGAAGCTTTCTTT
CDR3 protein: CASSPNGGYNTEAFF
J gene: TRBJ1-1
clone size: many
V gene: TRBV6-5
D gene: NA

CDR3 DNA: TGTGCCAGCAGCTTAGCCTCGGGTACTGAAGCTTTCTTT
CDR3 protein: CASSLASGTEAFF
J gene: TRBJ1-1
clone size: many
V gene: TRBV7-9
D gene: NA